Following are 15 T cell receptor beta chains from one sample sequenced in a study of blood T cell repertoires in COVID-19. Only in-frame clones appear in the TCRdb table, and some are missing; sequencing was by immunoSEQ multiplex PCR. The sample includes some 80,000 clones, around 76% of them seen just once. The sequenced material came from peripheral blood. The receptor set was obtained from a woman aged 80 or over with active or convalescent COVID-19.

This clone showed up just a few times. J is TRBJ2-7 and V is TRBV19; TRBD2 matches at 8 bases. Trimming removed 5 bases from V and 4 bases from J; junction bases left unmatched: 10. From germline, CDR1 is LNHDA and CDR2 SQIVND (reference sequence). The CDR3 runs to 15 residues. CDR3 in DNA: TGTGCCAGTAGTCCCGAACCGGGACTAGTGTACGAGCAGTACTTC. Residues: CASSPEPGLVYEQYF.

The chain has TRBV12-3 or TRBV12-4 and TRBJ1-3; D call uncertain. With 6 bases removed from V and 0 bases from J, the gap between germline ends came to 6 bases. There are 13 residues in the CDR3. The CDR3 nucleotides are TGTGCCAGCAGGCGCCGCTCTGGAAACACCATATATTTT. This gives the protein CASRRRSGNTIYF.

V is TRBV29-1 and J is TRBJ1-4; 8 nucleotides match TRBD1. The CDR3 sequence is 14 residues long. The J segment lost 3 bases and the V segment lost 7 bases, leaving 7 bases of the junction unmatched. Germline V gene data show CDR1 as SQVTM and CDR2 as ANQGSEA. CDR3 residues: CSAKDRVANEKLFF. As DNA, the CDR3 is TGCAGCGCGAAGGACAGGGTTGCTAATGAAAAACTGTTTTTT.

This clone showed up just a few times. The V gene is TRBV5-1, the J gene TRBJ2-2; 8 bases fit TRBD1. Germline V CDR1 and CDR2: SGHRS, YFSETQ. The CDR3 has 17 residues. V lost 3 bases and J lost 1; bases outside the gene matches: 8. CDR3 coding DNA: TGCGCCAGCAGCTGGATCCGGGACAGGCAGAACACCGGGGAGCTGTTTTTT. This sequence encodes CASSWIRDRQNTGELFF.

The J gene is TRBJ2-3, the V gene TRBV6-5, with D possibly TRBD2 on 5 matching bases. V was trimmed by 6 bases and J by 0 bases, leaving 13 bases between them. There are 15 residues in the CDR3. Germline V gene sequence: CDR1 MNHEY, CDR2 SVGAGI. The CDR3 DNA reads as TGTGCCAGCAGATCGGACCTAGCTAGCACAGATACGCAGTATTTT. Protein product: CASRSDLASTDTQYF.

CDR3 residues: CASSVTGLGYTF. In DNA form, the CDR3 reads TGTGCCAGTAGTGTTACAGGGTTGGGCTACACCTTC. This chain joins TRBV19 and TRBJ1-2, with D possibly matching TRBD1 (6 bases). Germline V gene data show CDR1 as LNHDA and CDR2 as SQIVND (reference sequence). Trimming removed 5 bases from V and 8 bases from J, with 12 bases in between. This CDR3 region has 12 residues.

The rearrangement joins TRBV5-4 to TRBJ1-5; D gene uncertain. The CDR3 has 15 amino acids. The V and J ends lost 4 bases and 3 bases respectively, with 14 bases between them. Germline V lookup: CDR1 SGHNT, CDR2 YYREEE (reference sequence). The CDR3 is CASSKDRGINQPQHF. The CDR3, as DNA: TGTGCCAGCAGCAAGGACCGGGGTATCAATCAGCCCCAGCATTTT.

This chain uses TRBV7-9 with TRBJ1-3; D remains unclear. The CDR3 runs 14 residues. Germline V gene lookup returns CDR1 SEHNR and CDR2 FQNEAQ (reference sequence). Deletions cut 1 base from V and 4 bases from J, with 8 bases between. CDR3 in amino acids: CASSLETQGNTIYF. DNA of the CDR3: TGTGCCAGCAGCTTAGAAACACAGGGAAACACCATATATTTT.

This chain links TRBV6-9 with TRBJ2-1; tentatively, D is TRBD1 (6 bases). Per germline, CDR1 MNHGY and CDR2 SVAAGI. Trimming removed 5 bases from V and 6 bases from J, with 14 bases in between. The CDR3 sequence is 14 residues long. CDR3 coding DNA: TGTGCCAGCAGTCCCGCGACAGGTTGCAATGAGCAGTTCTTC. Amino acids: CASSPATGCNEQFF.

This clone was recorded only once. The rearrangement joins TRBV27 to TRBJ1-5; the D is unclear. The CDR3 contains 14 residues. Germline V lookup: CDR1 MNHEY, CDR2 SMNVEV (reference sequence). V gave up 3 bases and J gave up 2 bases, with 8 bases separating them. CDR3 coding DNA: TGTGCCAGCAGTTTTAGTACAGGCAATCAGCCCCAGCATTTT. Its protein is CASSFSTGNQPQHF.

The chain couples TRBV4-3 to TRBJ1-6, with 8 bases fitting TRBD1. CDR1 LGHNA and CDR2 YSLEER come from the germline V gene. There are 14 residues in the CDR3. J was trimmed by 7 bases and V by 4 bases; bases with no gene match: 3. The CDR3 DNA reads as TGCGCCAGCAGCCTTGGACAGGGAAATTCACCCCTCCACTTT. Residues: CASSLGQGNSPLHF.

This clone was seen a single time. The chain recombines TRBV6-6 with TRBJ2-7, with a weak D call TRBD1 (6 bases). CDR1 is MNHNY, CDR2 SVGAGI, per germline (reference sequence). CDR3 size: 13 residues. V lost 2 bases and J lost 6, with 11 bases in between. The CDR3 DNA follows: TGTGCCAGCAGTTACACAACAGGGTTCGAGCAGTACTTC. It encodes CASSYTTGFEQYF.

The genes are TRBV20-1 and TRBJ2-7; TRBD1 aligns across 7 bases. V lost 8 bases, J lost 3 bases, and 4 bases stayed unmatched. The CDR3 is 11 amino acids. Germline-derived CDR1 and CDR2 are DFQATT and SNEGSKA (reference sequence). Here the CDR3 DNA reads TGCAGTCCCACAGGGGACTACGAGCAGTACTTC. As protein: CSPTGDYEQYF.

The genes are TRBV11-2 and TRBJ2-2; D is unclear. The CDR3 consists of 11 residues. CDR1 is SGHAT, CDR2 FQNNGV, per germline. V shed 5 bases and J shed 5 bases, with 3 bases lying between them. In DNA form, the CDR3 reads TGTGCCAGCAGCCTAACCGGGGAGCTGTTTTTT. As protein: CASSLTGELFF.

This chain connects TRBV27 to TRBJ2-2; possible D gene TRBD1, 5 bases. Trimming shortened V by 0 bases and J by 4 bases, and 9 bases separated the two germline ends. Germline values: CDR1 MNHEY, CDR2 SMNVEV (reference sequence). This CDR3 spans 15 amino acids. Here the CDR3 reads CASSLSQGSTGELFF. The CDR3 DNA reads TGTGCCAGCAGTTTATCTCAGGGCTCCACCGGGGAGCTGTTTTTT.